The 9 T cell receptor beta chains given below trace back to one sample, sequenced in a study of CD8 T cells in Susac syndrome (dated by TCRdb to about 2019). Library creation used the immunoSEQ multiplex PCR assay. RNA was extracted using the RNeasy kit, and about 0.45 to 1 microgram was reverse transcribed with random hexamers. In TCRdb, the public reads were trimmed at Q25 with fastp and aligned with MiXCR, with productive beta chains retained. Here each entry gathers all rows of one CDR3 protein and keeps the most common genes and DNA. The sample table records some 200,000 distinct CDR3 sequences; roughly nine tenths of these occur just once. In total, the top ten clones hold about 0.1% of the sample. The sequencing input was CD4+ T cells from PBMCs. The origin of the receptors is a human donor with Susac syndrome.

This chain links TRBV12-3 or TRBV12-4 with TRBJ2-5; 11 nucleotides match TRBD2. With V trimmed by 5 bases and J by 3 bases, 8 bases remained unmatched. The CDR3 length is 16 residues. The CDR3 loop is CASSNIAGGPKETQYF. The CDR3 DNA is TGTGCCAGCAGTAACATAGCGGGGGGGCCGAAAGAGACCCAGTACTTC.

The V gene is TRBV3-1, the J gene TRBJ1-6; tentative D call: TRBD1 (6 bases). Trimming took off 7 bases at V and 7 bases at J, with 17 bases between the two ends. Germline V CDR1 and CDR2: LGHDT, YNNKEL (reference sequence). This CDR3 is 15 amino acids long. The CDR3 loop is CASTVASTGNSPLHF. The DNA of the CDR3 is TGTGCCAGCACCGTTGCATCTACAGGGAATTCACCCCTCCACTTT.

J is TRBJ1-1 and V is TRBV27, with 7 nucleotides matching TRBD1. CDR1 is MNHEY, CDR2 SMNVEV, per germline (reference sequence). The ends lost 5 bases at V and 11 bases at J; junction bases unmatched: 8. The CDR3 is 12 amino acids. The CDR3: CASSPLQGLAFF. The CDR3, as DNA: TGTGCCAGCAGTCCACTACAGGGGTTGGCTTTCTTT.

In its sample, this clonotype was seen a few times. The gene calls are TRBV6-5 and TRBJ1-1, with TRBD1 as a possible D gene (6 bases). V was shortened by 1 base and J by 9 bases, with 15 bases between the two germline ends. Germline CDR1 and CDR2: MNHEY and SVGAGI. The CDR3 spans 14 residues. DNA for the CDR3: TGTGCCAGCAGTTACTTGCAGACAGGATTAAAAGCTTTCTTT. Amino acid sequence: CASSYLQTGLKAFF.

J is TRBJ2-4 and V is TRBV28; D tentatively fits TRBD1 or TRBD2 (5 bases each). Trimming removed 3 bases from V and 9 bases from J, with 18 bases in between. Germline values: CDR1 MDHEN, CDR2 SYDVKM. This CDR3 comprises 15 residues. CDR3 sequence: CASSFQGPGYVIQYF. The CDR3 DNA reads TGTGCCAGCAGTTTTCAGGGCCCGGGGTATGTCATTCAGTACTTC.

This clonotype appeared once. The chain is built from TRBV9 and TRBJ1-2; 7 bases fit TRBD1. CDR1 is SGDLS and CDR2 is YYNGEE in the germline V gene. V was pared by 1 base and J by 6 bases, with 3 bases of the junction left unmatched. This CDR3 has 13 residues. CDR3 in amino acids: CASSVRQGHGYTF. The CDR3 nucleotides read TGTGCCAGCAGCGTACGACAGGGACATGGCTACACCTTC.

V gene TRBV5-1 combines with J gene TRBJ2-7; 7 positions match TRBD1. The trim removed 3 bases at V and 3 bases at J, leaving 9 bases unmatched. Germline V gene data show CDR1 as SGHRS and CDR2 as YFSETQ. CDR3 length equals 15 residues. The CDR3 DNA is TGCGCCAGCAGCTCAACCGCCGGGACAGACTACGAGCAGTACTTC. It encodes CASSSTAGTDYEQYF.

J is TRBJ2-5 and V is TRBV2, with D maybe TRBD2 (5 bases). The CDR3 sequence is 11 residues long. From germline, CDR1 is SNHLY and CDR2 FYNNEI. Trimming took 7 bases from V and 7 from J, leaving 10 bases between them. For the CDR3, the DNA is TGTGCCAGCACGGGATTAACGACCCAGTACTTC. It yields the protein CASTGLTTQYF.

The chain employs TRBV5-1 and TRBJ1-1; TRBD1 matches at 8 bases. The germline V gene has CDR1 SGHRS and CDR2 YFSETQ. CDR3 length: 14 residues. V shed 4 bases, J shed 1 base, and the junction held 3 bases outside the gene matches. CDR3 protein: CASSRTGTNTEAFF. In DNA, the CDR3 is TGCGCCAGCAGCAGGACAGGGACGAACACTGAAGCTTTCTTT.